The entry that follows covers one TCR beta chain sequence. Its antigen is unknown. The trim removed 8 bases at V and 5 bases at J, leaving 10 bases unmatched. The germline V gene encodes CDR1 SNHLY and CDR2 FYNNEI. This CDR3 has 17 amino acids. The data originate from a study of shared clonotypes between healthy human individuals. Study outcomes and limitations: The study sampled only blood, and tissue repertoires likely differ.

In the original processing: Quality scores were absent from the junction-only immunoSEQ sequences, so filtering differed. Clones were sequenced by immunoSEQ multiplex PCR, and TCRdb holds only the in-frame ones, with some missing. V and J calls and clone size follow that table, whereas D and trimming were derived from the DNA. This table holds more than 2 million clones, roughly 95% found once. All the donors were Caucasian adults who lived in Nashville, Tennessee. Material for sequencing was naive CD4+ T cells sorted from blood. The subset: CD45RA+ positively selected. This receptor was taken from a man between 18 and 29 years old in good health. The genes are TRBV2 and TRBJ2-2; 14 nucleotides align to TRBD2. The CDR3 DNA reads TGTGCCAGCGGAAGGGGACTAGCGGGAGCAGGTACCGGGGAGCTGTTTTTT. Translated: CASGRGLAGAGTGELFF.